This entry lists 32 T cell receptor beta chains sequenced from one sample in a study of vaccination and CD4 T cells after COVID-19. Treatment in this sample: roughly 11-day PBMC culture with coronavirus spike peptide pools or control peptides (ViraFEST assay). Antigens for these TCRs are unknown. CD4+ T cells that had been cultured provided DNA sequenced with the Oncomine TCR Beta short-read assay. TCRdb reanalysed the PCR reads using MiXCR and keeps one entry per CDR3 protein. Altogether approximately 16,000 distinct CDR3 sequences are present, roughly 25% being singletons, with the ten largest covering 23%. Sequencing was carried out using cultured CD4+ T cells from blood. The source is a human donor with COVID-19.

This clonotype was counted between two and nine times. The chain combines TRBV19 with TRBJ1-5; D is undetermined. CDR1 is LNHDA and CDR2 is SQIVND in the germline V gene (reference sequence). Trimming pared 4 bases from V and 5 bases from J, leaving 9 bases between. This CDR3 has 13 amino acids. The CDR3 protein is CASSTGVDQPQHF. DNA of the CDR3: TGTGCCAGTAGTACCGGGGTCGATCAGCCCCAGCATTTT.

This rearrangement joins TRBV11-2 to TRBJ2-7, with D hard to call. V shed 0 bases and J shed 0 bases, with 12 bases lying between them. CDR1 and CDR2 from the germline V gene are SGHAT and FQNNGV. The CDR3 consists of 16 residues. CDR3 sequence (DNA): TGTGCCAGCAGCTTAGAAAACCAAGCTCTCTCCTACGAGCAGTACTTC. It translates to CASSLENQALSYEQYF.

This clonotype was observed once. CDR3 coding DNA: TGTGCCAGCAGTTTCAGCGGGGGGGCCTATGAGCAGTTCTTC. Its translation is CASSFSGGAYEQFF. This sequence joins TRBV12-3 or TRBV12-4 and TRBJ2-1, with 10 bases aligning to TRBD2. V was clipped by 3 bases and J by 8 bases; unmatched bases: 4. This CDR3 has 14 residues.

Sample share makes this clonotype medium-sized (0.01 to 0.1%). The chain uses TRBV15 and TRBJ1-6, with D maybe TRBD1 (6 bases). V was shortened by 1 base and J by 10 bases, with 11 bases between the two germline ends. The CDR3 is made up of 14 amino acids. Germline V gives CDR1 LNHNV, CDR2 YYDKDF (reference sequence). Here the CDR3 reads CATSRGGRGSPLHF. In DNA form, the CDR3 reads TGTGCCACCAGCAGAGGAGGCAGGGGATCACCCCTCCACTTT.

J is TRBJ2-2 and V is TRBV5-1; D tentatively reads TRBD1 or TRBD2 (6 bases each). The CDR3 runs to 15 residues. Germline CDR1 reads SGHRS; CDR2 reads YFSETQ. Trimming removed 4 bases from V and 6 bases from J, with 16 bases in between. The CDR3 region has the DNA TGCGCCAGCAGCGGGGACATAGCGGTGGCCGGGGAGCTGTTTTTT. This gives the protein CASSGDIAVAGELFF.

V and J are TRBV25-1 and TRBJ2-2; the D gene could be TRBD1 or TRBD2 (5 bases each). Germline values: CDR1 MGHDK, CDR2 SYGVNS. The CDR3 loop spans 13 amino acids. Trimming cost V 6 bases and J 6 bases, with 11 bases left between them. CDR3 loop: CASRGTHPGELFF. As DNA, the CDR3 is TGTGCCAGCAGAGGGACCCATCCCGGGGAGCTGTTTTTT.

The chain carries TRBV7-6 and TRBJ2-7; D may correspond to TRBD1 or TRBD2 (5 bases each). The CDR3 covers 14 residues. CDR1 SGHVS and CDR2 FNYEAQ come from the germline V gene. V gave up 3 bases and J gave up 2 bases, with 11 bases separating them. In DNA form, the CDR3 reads TGTGCCAGCAGCTTGGAGACGGGACCCTACGAGCAGTACTTC. As protein: CASSLETGPYEQYF.

This chain joins TRBV24-1 and TRBJ2-2; no clear D. CDR3 length: 16 residues. Germline CDR1 KGHDR, CDR2 SFDVKD. V dropped 2 bases and J dropped 0 bases, with 9 bases sitting between them. The CDR3 is CATSDSARANTGELFF. The CDR3 coding sequence is TGTGCCACCAGTGATTCCGCACGAGCGAACACCGGGGAGCTGTTTTTT.

The chain uses TRBV12-3 or TRBV12-4 and TRBJ1-2; perhaps TRBD1 as D (5 bases). This CDR3 comprises 16 residues. The V and J ends lost 6 bases and 2 bases respectively, with 19 bases between them. The CDR3 DNA reads as TGTGCCAGCAGCCATGACACAGGTACAAAAAACTATGGCTACACCTTC. This encodes CASSHDTGTKNYGYTF.

This clonotype was counted between two and nine times. The chain links TRBV20-1 to TRBJ2-7, with D unresolved. V lost 0 bases, J lost 0 bases, and 9 bases lay in between. From germline, CDR1 is DFQATT and CDR2 SNEGSKA (reference sequence). The CDR3 runs to 14 residues. The CDR3 is CSAREGIGSYEQYF. Here the CDR3 DNA reads TGCAGTGCTAGAGAGGGAATCGGCTCCTACGAGCAGTACTTC.

The chain has TRBV6-1 and TRBJ1-1; no firm D call. The V end was cut by 6 bases, the J end by 3 bases, with 17 bases between. The CDR3 runs 15 residues. From germline, CDR1 is MNHNS and CDR2 SASEGT. CDR3 sequence (DNA): TGTGCCAGCAGCCTCGTTTCCGGTAGGGACACTGAAGCTTTCTTT. Protein: CASSLVSGRDTEAFF.

The sample holds a few counts of this clonotype. V gene TRBV20-1 combines with J gene TRBJ2-3; TRBD2 agrees at 9 bases. CDR3 length: 13 amino acids. J was trimmed by 0 bases and V by 6 bases; bases with no gene match: 1. The germline V gene encodes CDR1 DFQATT and CDR2 SNEGSKA (reference sequence). As DNA, the CDR3 is TGCAGTGCCCTAGCGGGGAGCACAGATACGCAGTATTTT. Its translation: CSALAGSTDTQYF.

V gene TRBV19 combines with J gene TRBJ2-7, with 8 positions matching TRBD1. V dropped 5 bases and J dropped 3; count of bases not matched to a gene: 12. CDR1 and CDR2 from the germline V gene are LNHDA and SQIVND (reference sequence). This CDR3 region has 16 residues. The DNA of the CDR3 is TGTGCCAGTAGTGCCGCAGGGGGCTTATATGTCTACGAGCAGTACTTC. Translating gives CASSAAGGLYVYEQYF.

The chain couples TRBV19 to TRBJ2-7; 7 bases match TRBD2. CDR1 and CDR2 (germline): LNHDA, SQIVND (reference sequence). V lost 4 bases and J lost 3; bases outside the gene matches: 3. This CDR3 has 13 residues. Here the CDR3 reads CASSTGGSYEQYF. CDR3 nucleotides: TGTGCCAGTAGTACCGGGGGGAGCTACGAGCAGTACTTC.

This clonotype was detected a few times. V usage is TRBV28 and J usage is TRBJ1-2; D remains ambiguous. The CDR3 length is 13 residues. The ends were cut back, 7 bases at V and 3 bases at J, with 12 bases in the middle. The germline gives CDR1 MDHEN, CDR2 SYDVKM. CDR3 DNA sequence: TGTGCCAGCACCCCTACAGCGTACTATGGCTACACCTTC. It specifies CASTPTAYYGYTF.

This clonotype has only a few counts. The genes are TRBV21-1 and TRBJ2-5; the table's TRBD1 call for D was not verified on the DNA. TRBV21-1 is recorded as a pseudogene. The CDR3 runs to 16 residues. The CDR3 region is CASSKHTGGMGETQYF. The CDR3 bases are TGTGCCAGCAGCAAGCACACAGGGGGCATGGGAGAGACCCAGTACTTC.

V usage is TRBV2 and J usage is TRBJ2-7; 11 positions agree with TRBD2. Germline assignment: CDR1 SNHLY and CDR2 FYNNEI. The CDR3 is made up of 15 amino acids. Germline trimming cut 6 bases from V and 2 bases from J; bases unmatched to any gene: 6. The CDR3, as DNA: TGTGCCAGCAGGGTTTCTAGCGGGGGGACCTACGAGCAGTACTTC. The encoded protein is CASRVSSGGTYEQYF.

This clonotype was picked up a small number of times. V and J are TRBV18 and TRBJ2-5; D is undetermined. Trimming took off 5 bases at V and 3 bases at J, with 7 bases between the two ends. Germline loops: CDR1 KGHSH, CDR2 LQKENI. This CDR3 has 12 amino acids. The CDR3 protein is CASSSAEETQYF. CDR3 nucleotide sequence: TGTGCCAGCTCATCGGCAGAAGAGACCCAGTACTTC. The variable domain in full, with the rest retrieved from reference TRBV18 and TRBJ2-5, is NAGVMQNPRHLVRRRGQEARLRCSPMKGHSHVYWYRQLPEEGLKFMVYLQKENIIDESGMPKERFSAEFPKEGPSILRIQQVVRGDSAAYFCASSSAEETQYFGPGTRLLVL.

The V call is TRBV25-1, the J call TRBJ1-1; D is ambiguous. The CDR3 is made up of 12 amino acids. Per germline, CDR1 MGHDK and CDR2 SYGVNS. V gave up 1 base and J gave up 12 bases, with 12 bases separating them. The CDR3 DNA follows: TGTGCCAGCAGTGAATCGAGGGATTTATCTTTCTTT. Translation gives CASSESRDLSFF.

This clonotype was seen only a few times. The chain employs TRBV11-2 and TRBJ2-5, with D perhaps matching TRBD1 (6 bases). The germline V gene has CDR1 SGHAT and CDR2 FQNNGV. The germline V and J ends were trimmed by 0 bases and 7 bases, with 12 bases remaining between them. CDR3 size: 14 residues. For the CDR3, the DNA is TGTGCCAGCAGCTTAGATATCCTAGGGGGGACCCAGTACTTC. Residues: CASSLDILGGTQYF.

V is TRBV24-1 and J is TRBJ1-1; D is undetermined. Germline CDR1 KGHDR, CDR2 SFDVKD. V was pared by 9 bases and J by 1 base, with 11 bases between. CDR3 length: 13 residues. CDR3 DNA: TGTGCCACCTCGGCGAAACCGAACACTGAAGCTTTCTTT. It is translated as CATSAKPNTEAFF.

This clonotype turned up a few times. The chain employs TRBV20-1 and TRBJ2-5, with TRBD2 matching 8 bases. The length of the CDR3 is 14 residues. V lost 4 bases and J lost 2; bases outside the gene matches: 6. Germline V gene sequence: CDR1 DFQATT, CDR2 SNEGSKA (reference sequence). The CDR3 bases are TGCAGTGCTAAGACTAGCGCCCCGCAAGAGACCCAGTACTTC. This gives the protein CSAKTSAPQETQYF.

The CDR3 nucleotides read TGTGCCAGCTCACCAGGGCGGGGGAGCACCGGGGAGCTGTTTTTT. Its protein product is CASSPGRGSTGELFF. The chain has TRBV18 and TRBJ2-2; 7 positions agree with TRBD2. Trimming at V came to 2 bases and at J to 4 bases, leaving 4 bases not matched to a gene. The CDR3 runs 15 residues. The germline V gene has CDR1 KGHSH and CDR2 LQKENI.

This clonotype was observed a handful of times. The chain employs TRBV6-1 and TRBJ2-3; 8 nucleotides line up with TRBD1. The germline V gene encodes CDR1 MNHNS and CDR2 SASEGT. The CDR3 consists of 16 residues. V was clipped by 6 bases and J by 4 bases; unmatched bases: 12. CDR3 sequence reads: CASREGLDRAADTQYF. The CDR3 DNA sequence: TGTGCCAGCAGGGAGGGCCTGGACAGGGCGGCAGATACGCAGTATTTT.

This clonotype was observed a handful of times. Here the CDR3 DNA reads TGTGCCAGCAGCTCCGAGGGGAGTTTTTTCTGGCCCCAGTACTTC. Its translation: CASSSEGSFFWPQYF. The chain links TRBV7-6 to TRBJ2-5; D may be TRBD1 or TRBD2 (5 bases each). Germline CDR1 is SGHVS and CDR2 is FNYEAQ. The CDR3 contains 15 residues. The germline V and J ends were trimmed by 4 bases and 9 bases, with 21 bases remaining between them.

A few counts support this clonotype. This sequence joins TRBV20-1 and TRBJ2-7; D is perhaps TRBD1 (6 bases). The CDR3 is made up of 15 amino acids. The V and J ends lost 6 bases and 0 bases respectively, with 18 bases between them. The germline V gene has CDR1 DFQATT and CDR2 SNEGSKA (reference sequence). The CDR3 is CSALRSRGSSYEQYF. CDR3 DNA sequence: TGCAGTGCCCTAAGATCGAGGGGGAGCTCCTACGAGCAGTACTTC.

The chain couples TRBV28 to TRBJ1-4; D is possibly TRBD1 (6 bases). V lost 4 bases, J lost 1 base, and 7 bases lay in between. CDR3 length equals 14 residues. The germline CDR1 and CDR2 sequences are MDHEN and SYDVKM. The CDR3 nucleotides read TGTGCCAGCAGTTGGGGACAAACTAATGAAAAACTGTTTTTT. Translation gives CASSWGQTNEKLFF.

The V and J genes are TRBV24-1 and TRBJ1-4; no firm D call. Trimming removed 4 bases at V and 4 bases at J, with 12 bases between. Per the germline V gene, CDR1 is KGHDR and CDR2 is SFDVKD. The CDR3 sequence is 15 residues long. Here the CDR3 reads CATSDPLASNEKLFF. In nucleotides, the CDR3 is TGTGCCACCAGTGACCCCCTGGCCAGTAATGAAAAACTGTTTTTT.

The V call is TRBV7-6, the J call TRBJ2-5; 8 bases map to TRBD2. CDR1 is SGHVS, CDR2 FNYEAQ, per germline. The CDR3 sequence is 15 residues long. V dropped 5 bases and J dropped 8; count of bases not matched to a gene: 13. The CDR3 coding sequence is TGTGCCAGCAGCCGGACCGAAGCGGGGGCTCCCACCCAGTACTTC. Translated, it gives CASSRTEAGAPTQYF.

This clonotype was found once. As DNA, the CDR3 is TGTGCCAGCAGTTTATGGTCTGTGGGGCGCGGTGGAAAACTGTTTTTT. Protein sequence: CASSLWSVGRGGKLFF. The J gene is TRBJ1-4, the V gene TRBV12-3 or TRBV12-4; a possible D gene is TRBD1 (5 bases). This CDR3 is 16 amino acids long. V dropped 2 bases and J dropped 10 bases, with 20 bases sitting between them.

This clonotype has a handful of counts. V and J are TRBV20-1 and TRBJ1-5; 9 nucleotides align to TRBD1. The CDR3 length is 12 residues. The V gene's germline CDR1 is DFQATT and CDR2 SNEGSKA (reference sequence). The CDR3, as DNA: TGCATTAGGACAGGGGATTATCAGCCCCAGCATTTT. This sequence encodes CIRTGDYQPQHF.

This clonotype was recorded a few times. The V call is TRBV30, the J call TRBJ1-1, with unresolved D. The CDR3 is 12 amino acids. Trimming removed 2 bases from V and 4 bases from J, with 8 bases in between. CDR1 and CDR2 from the germline V gene are GTSNPN and SVGIG (reference sequence). The DNA of the CDR3 is TGTGCCTGGAGTTACCACAGCACTGAAGCTTTCTTT. Residues: CAWSYHSTEAFF.